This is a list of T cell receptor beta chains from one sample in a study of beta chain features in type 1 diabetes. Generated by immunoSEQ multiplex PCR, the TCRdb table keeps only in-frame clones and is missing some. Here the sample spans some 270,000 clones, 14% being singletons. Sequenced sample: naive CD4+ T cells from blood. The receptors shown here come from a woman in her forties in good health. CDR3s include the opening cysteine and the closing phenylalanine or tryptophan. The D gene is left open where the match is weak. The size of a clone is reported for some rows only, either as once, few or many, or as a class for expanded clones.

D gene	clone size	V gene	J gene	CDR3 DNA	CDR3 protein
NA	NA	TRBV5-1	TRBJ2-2	TGCGCCAGCAGCTTGAATACAGCGAACACCGGGGAGCTGTTTTTT	CASSLNTANTGELFF
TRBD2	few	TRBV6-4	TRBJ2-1	TGTGCCAGCAGGGGACTAGCGGGGGCTCCGCAGTTCTTC	CASRGLAGAPQFF
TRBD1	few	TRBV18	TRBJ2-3	TGTGCCAGCTCACCAAGTCCGCAGGGGGCGCCAGATACGCAGTATTTT	CASSPSPQGAPDTQYF
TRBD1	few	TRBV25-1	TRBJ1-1	TGTGCCAGCAGCGCCGGGACAGGGGCCAGGTCTGAAGCTTTCTTT	CASSAGTGARSEAFF
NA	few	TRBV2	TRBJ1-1	TGTGCCAGCAGCCTTACGGGGGGATCACCTCCTGAAGCTTTCTTT	CASSLTGGSPPEAFF
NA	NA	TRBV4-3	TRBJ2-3	TGCGCCAGCAGCCTCGGACACCTTAGCACAGATACGCAGTATTTT	CASSLGHLSTDTQYF
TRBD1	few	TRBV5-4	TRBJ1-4	TGTGCCACCCGGGACAGAGATGAAAAACTGTTTTTT	CATRDRDEKLFF
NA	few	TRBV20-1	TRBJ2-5	TGCAGTGGGTTAGCTCAAGAGACCCAGTACTTC	CSGLAQETQYF
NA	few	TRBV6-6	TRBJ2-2	TGTGCCAGCAAGGGGGGGCCACGCACCGGGGAGCTGTTTTTT	CASKGGPRTGELFF
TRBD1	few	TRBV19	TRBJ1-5	TGTGCCAGTAGGGGGGACAGGTCCCAGCCCCAGCATTTT	CASRGDRSQPQHF
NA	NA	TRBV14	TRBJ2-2	TGTGCCAGCAGTCGACAAGCGAACACCGGGGAGCTGTTTTTT	CASSRQANTGELFF
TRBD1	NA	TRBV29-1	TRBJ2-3	TGCAGCGTTGCAGGGGGTATAAGGACAGATACGCAGTATTTT	CSVAGGIRTDTQYF
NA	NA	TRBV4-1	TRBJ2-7	TGCGCCAGCAGCCAAGTTTTCGACGAGCAGTACTTC	CASSQVFDEQYF
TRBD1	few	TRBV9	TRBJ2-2	TGTGCCAGCAGCGTAGATCTAGGGGGCCAGACCGGGGAGCTGTTTTTT	CASSVDLGGQTGELFF
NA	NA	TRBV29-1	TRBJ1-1	TGCAGCGTTTGGGCCCGAGACAGATTCCCCCAGGTGGGAGCTTTCTTT	CSVWARDRFPQVGAFF
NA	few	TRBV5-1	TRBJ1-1	TGCGCCAGCACCCTCAACGGTGGTAACACTGAAGCTTTCTTT	CASTLNGGNTEAFF
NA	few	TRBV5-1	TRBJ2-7	TGCGCCAGCAGCTTGGATGTCGGGGGGCTTGGGTACGAGCAGTACTTC	CASSLDVGGLGYEQYF
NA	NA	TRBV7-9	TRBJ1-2	TGTGCCAGCAGCTTGGTGAGGGGGGGCTACACCTTC	CASSLVRGGYTF
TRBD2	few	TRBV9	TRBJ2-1	TGTGCCAGCAGCGTCCTGGGACTAGTACAGTTCTTC	CASSVLGLVQFF
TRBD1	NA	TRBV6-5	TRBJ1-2	TGTGCCAGCAGTTCCGGGACAGGGGAGGCTAACTATGGCTACACCTTC	CASSSGTGEANYGYTF
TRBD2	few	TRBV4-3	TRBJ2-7	TGCGCCAGCAGCCGGGACGGGGGAGCGGGGTCGTGGGAGCAGTACTTC	CASSRDGGAGSWEQYF
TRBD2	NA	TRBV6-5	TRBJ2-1	TGTGCCAGCAGCCGTAGGGGGACTAGCTTGGAGCAGTTCTTC	CASSRRGTSLEQFF
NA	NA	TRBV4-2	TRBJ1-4	TGTGCCAGCAGCCAAGATATGACTAATGAAAAACTGTTTTTT	CASSQDMTNEKLFF